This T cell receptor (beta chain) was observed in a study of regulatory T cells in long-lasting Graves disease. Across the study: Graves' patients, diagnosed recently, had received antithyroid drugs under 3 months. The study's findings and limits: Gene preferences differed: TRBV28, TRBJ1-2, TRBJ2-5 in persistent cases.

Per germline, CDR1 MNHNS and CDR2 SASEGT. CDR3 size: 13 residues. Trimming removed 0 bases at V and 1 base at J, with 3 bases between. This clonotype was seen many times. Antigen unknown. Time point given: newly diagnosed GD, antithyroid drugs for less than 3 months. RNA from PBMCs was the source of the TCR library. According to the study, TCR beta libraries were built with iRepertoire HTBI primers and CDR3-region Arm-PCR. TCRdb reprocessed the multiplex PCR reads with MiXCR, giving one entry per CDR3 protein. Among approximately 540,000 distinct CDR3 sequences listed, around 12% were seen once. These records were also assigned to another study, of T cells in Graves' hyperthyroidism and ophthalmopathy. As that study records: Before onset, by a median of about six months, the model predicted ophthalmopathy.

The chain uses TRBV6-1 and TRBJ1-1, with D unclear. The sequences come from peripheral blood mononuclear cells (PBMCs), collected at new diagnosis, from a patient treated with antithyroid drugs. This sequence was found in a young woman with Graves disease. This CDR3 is CASSEAQNTEAFF. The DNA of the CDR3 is TGTGCCAGCAGTGAAGCCCAGAACACTGAAGCTTTCTTT.